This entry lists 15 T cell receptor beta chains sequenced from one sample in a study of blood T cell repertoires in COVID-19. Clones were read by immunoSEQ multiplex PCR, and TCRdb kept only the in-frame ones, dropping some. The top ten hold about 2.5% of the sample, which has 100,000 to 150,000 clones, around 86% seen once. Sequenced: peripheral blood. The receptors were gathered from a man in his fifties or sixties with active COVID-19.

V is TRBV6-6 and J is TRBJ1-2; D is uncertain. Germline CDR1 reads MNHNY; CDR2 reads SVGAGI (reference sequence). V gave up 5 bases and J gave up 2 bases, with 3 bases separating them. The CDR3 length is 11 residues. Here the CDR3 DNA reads TGTGCCAGCAGTACAAACTATGGCTACACCTTC. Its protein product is CASSTNYGYTF.

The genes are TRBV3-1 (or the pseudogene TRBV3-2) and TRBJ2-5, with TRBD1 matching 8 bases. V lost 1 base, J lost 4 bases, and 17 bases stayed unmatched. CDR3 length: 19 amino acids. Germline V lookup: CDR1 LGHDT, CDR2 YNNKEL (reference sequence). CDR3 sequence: CASSQGESRQGLLGETQYF. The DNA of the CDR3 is TGTGCCAGCAGCCAAGGGGAATCTAGACAGGGGCTTTTAGGAGAGACCCAGTACTTC.

In DNA form, the CDR3 reads TGTGCCAGCAGCCAAGAGGTAGCGGGGGCCGGGCGGGAGCTGTTTTTT. Translation: CASSQEVAGAGRELFF. The rearrangement links TRBV4-2 to TRBJ2-2, with 9 bases fitting TRBD2. CDR1 and CDR2 from the germline V gene are LGHNA and YNFKEQ. V lost 0 bases, J lost 9 bases, and 8 bases stayed unmatched. The CDR3 is made up of 16 amino acids.

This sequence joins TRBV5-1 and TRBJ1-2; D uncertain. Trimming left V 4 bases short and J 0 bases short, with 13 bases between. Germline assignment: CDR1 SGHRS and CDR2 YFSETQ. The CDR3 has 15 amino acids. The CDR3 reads CASSPLEGTNYGYTF. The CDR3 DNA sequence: TGCGCCAGCAGCCCGCTAGAGGGAACTAACTATGGCTACACCTTC.

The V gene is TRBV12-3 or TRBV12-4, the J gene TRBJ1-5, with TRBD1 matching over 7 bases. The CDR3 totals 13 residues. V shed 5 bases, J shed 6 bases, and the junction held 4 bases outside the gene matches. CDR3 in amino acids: CASSTGEVQPQHF. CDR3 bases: TGTGCCAGCAGTACAGGGGAAGTTCAGCCCCAGCATTTT.

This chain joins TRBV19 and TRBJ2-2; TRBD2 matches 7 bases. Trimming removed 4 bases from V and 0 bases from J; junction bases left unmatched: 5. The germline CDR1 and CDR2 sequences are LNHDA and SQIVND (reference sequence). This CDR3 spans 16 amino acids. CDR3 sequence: CASSNRGGTNTGELFF. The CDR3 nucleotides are TGTGCCAGTAGTAACCGCGGGGGTACGAACACCGGGGAGCTGTTTTTT.

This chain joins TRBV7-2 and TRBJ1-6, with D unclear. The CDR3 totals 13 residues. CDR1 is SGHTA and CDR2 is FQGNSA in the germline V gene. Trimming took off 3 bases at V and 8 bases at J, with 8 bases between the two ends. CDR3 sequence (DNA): TGTGCCAGCAGCTTGTCTCCCCATTCACCCCTCCACTTT. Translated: CASSLSPHSPLHF.

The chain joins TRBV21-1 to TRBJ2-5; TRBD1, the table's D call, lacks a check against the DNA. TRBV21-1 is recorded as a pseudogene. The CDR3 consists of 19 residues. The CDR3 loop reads CASSERQGAPPIPWETQYF. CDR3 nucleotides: TGTGCCAGCAGCGAAAGACAGGGGGCGCCGCCCATTCCATGGGAGACCCAGTACTTC.

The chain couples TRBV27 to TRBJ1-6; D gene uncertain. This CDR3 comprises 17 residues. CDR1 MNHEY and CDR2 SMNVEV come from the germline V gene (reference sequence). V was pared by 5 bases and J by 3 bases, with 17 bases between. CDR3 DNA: TGTGCCAGCAGTGTACACCAGGACTCGGGCTATAATTCACCCCTCCACTTT. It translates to CASSVHQDSGYNSPLHF.

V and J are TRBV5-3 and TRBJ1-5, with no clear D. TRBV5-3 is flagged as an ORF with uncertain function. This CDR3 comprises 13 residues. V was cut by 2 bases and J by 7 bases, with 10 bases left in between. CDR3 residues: CARSLAGGQPQHF. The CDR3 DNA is TGTGCCAGAAGCTTAGCAGGCGGGCAGCCCCAGCATTTT.

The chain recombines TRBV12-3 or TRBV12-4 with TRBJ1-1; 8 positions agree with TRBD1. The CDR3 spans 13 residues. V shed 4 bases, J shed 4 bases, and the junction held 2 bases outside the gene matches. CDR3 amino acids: CASSWTGTTEAFF. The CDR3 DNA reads TGTGCCAGCAGTTGGACAGGGACCACTGAAGCTTTCTTT.

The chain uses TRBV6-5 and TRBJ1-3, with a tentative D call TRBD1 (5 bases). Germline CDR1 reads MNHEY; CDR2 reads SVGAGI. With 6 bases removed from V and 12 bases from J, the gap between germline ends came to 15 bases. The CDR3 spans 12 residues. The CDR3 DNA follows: TGTGCCAGCAGCATGACAGTCGGCCACATATATTTT. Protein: CASSMTVGHIYF.

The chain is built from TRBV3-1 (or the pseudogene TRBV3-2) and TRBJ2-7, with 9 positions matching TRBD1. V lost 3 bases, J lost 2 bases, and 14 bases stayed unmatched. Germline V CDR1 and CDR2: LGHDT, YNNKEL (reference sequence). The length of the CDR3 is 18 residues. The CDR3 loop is CASSQDLVGTGITYEQYF. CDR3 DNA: TGTGCCAGCAGCCAGGACCTCGTCGGGACAGGGATAACCTACGAGCAGTACTTC.

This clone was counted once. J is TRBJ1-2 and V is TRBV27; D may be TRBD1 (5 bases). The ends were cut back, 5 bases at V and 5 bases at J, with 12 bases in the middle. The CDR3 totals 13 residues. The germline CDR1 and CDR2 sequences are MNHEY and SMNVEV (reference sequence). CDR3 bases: TGTGCCAGCAGTAGCCGCGGGGGTTATGGCTACACCTTC. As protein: CASSSRGGYGYTF.

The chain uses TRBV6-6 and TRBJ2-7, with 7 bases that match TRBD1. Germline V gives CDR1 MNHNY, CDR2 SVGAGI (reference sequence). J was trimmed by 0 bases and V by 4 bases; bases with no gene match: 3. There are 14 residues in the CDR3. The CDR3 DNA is TGTGCCAGCAGTTCGGACAGGTTCTCCTACGAGCAGTACTTC. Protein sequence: CASSSDRFSYEQYF.